This T cell receptor (beta chain) comes out of a study of breast tumors, draining lymph nodes, adjacent tissues (dated by TCRdb to the mid-2010s). The study in broad terms: In breast cancer patients, the study compared the TCR beta repertoires of tumor, adjacent nontumor tissue and axillary lymph nodes. In human breast cancer, the study set out to evaluate how tumor, surrounding tissue and draining lymph node repertoires relate to one another and whether T cells may move between these sites.

After removal of 5 bases from V and 0 bases from J, the junction retains 14 bases not matched to a gene. Measured from the cysteine to the phenylalanine, the CDR3 is 19 residues long. Only the CDR3 DNA stays, 57 bases, in frame from base 1. Data came from an Illumina HiSeq 2000. TCR beta chain libraries were generated by multiplex PCR amplification. The amplified TCR beta chain products were analyzed by high-throughput sequencing. TCRdb handled the public reads itself, with Q25 trimming in fastp and clone calling in MiXCR, and kept productive beta chains. Each CDR3 protein gets just one entry, which takes the most common genes and DNA from the rows behind it. The sample table contains some 66,000 distinct CDR3 sequences; only one count was recorded for 45% to 60% of them. In total, the top ten clones hold roughly 20% of the sample. To note about this clonotype: The antigen it binds to is not known. One base away there is no much larger clone; base qualities are not given.

What the study reported, not specific to this receptor: Tumor T-cell repertoires showed less diversity than lymph node repertoires and more diversity than nontumor tissue repertoires, and tumor T-cell repertoires showed preferential V and J gene usage. The data were judged consistent with most tumor T cells deriving from the lymph node and then expanding within tumor tissue. Rather than being directly demonstrated, the conclusion that tumor T cells originate in lymph nodes was presented as consistent with a hypothesis. In luminal-like breast cancer, tumor and nontumor tissue repertoires resembled each other significantly more than in basal-like breast cancer.

The sample was breast tumor tissue. The source is a female donor with breast cancer. Some clones in this sample may be carry-over from other donors' samples. The chain is encoded by TRBV12-3 or TRBV12-4 joined to TRBJ1-3, and 9 junctional nucleotides match TRBD1. CDR3 sequence: CASSPYRDRVHRSGNTIYF. The DNA sequence reads TGTGCCAGCAGTCCCTACCGGGACAGGGTCCATCGCTCTGGAAACACCATATATTTT.